This T cell receptor beta chain appears in the sequencing data of a study of regulatory T cells in long-lasting Graves disease. As for the study in general: Those Graves' patients who were newly diagnosed had been on antithyroid drugs under 3 months.

The TCR beta library used iRepertoire HTBI primers with Arm-PCR amplification of CDR3. TCRdb used MiXCR to reprocess the multiplex PCR reads, holding one entry per CDR3 protein. The top ten hold approximately 9% of the sample, which has roughly 520,000 distinct CDR3 sequences, about 12% seen once. Time point indicated: newly diagnosed GD, antithyroid drugs for less than 3 months. The TCR library was made from RNA extracted from PBMCs. There are 15 residues in the CDR3. Per germline, CDR1 SQVTM and CDR2 ANQGSEA. Trimming cost V 7 bases and J 10 bases; bases outside gene matches: 19. This sample was shared with a second study, whose subject was T cells in Graves' hyperthyroidism and ophthalmopathy. That work states: Patients counted as stable if ophthalmopathy did not develop within 18 months. The hyperthyroidism patients had all been newly diagnosed, and their disease duration was under 2 months. Their ages ranged from 18 to 65 years. Progression to ophthalmopathy was predicted a median of approximately 6.4 months early.

The rearrangement uses TRBV29-1 and TRBJ2-3; the match to TRBD1 covers 8 bases. The material was peripheral blood mononuclear cells (PBMCs), obtained at new diagnosis, from a patient treated with antithyroid drugs. The TCR originated in a woman in her twenties or thirties with Graves disease. The CDR3 nucleotides are TGCAGCGCGAAATCCGGGACAGGATTATCATATGCGCAGTATTTT. The encoded protein is CSAKSGTGLSYAQYF.